What follows are 27 T cell receptor beta chains derived from one specimen sequenced in a study of blood T cell repertoires in COVID-19. Generated by immunoSEQ multiplex PCR, the TCRdb table keeps only in-frame clones and is missing some. The data hold about 120,000 clones, with 80% observed a single time. The specimen was peripheral blood. The receptors were gathered from a man aged 55 to 70 with active or convalescent COVID-19.

This chain links TRBV6-2 or TRBV6-3 with TRBJ2-2; 8 positions match TRBD2. The CDR3 is 18 amino acids. CDR1 and CDR2 from the germline V gene are MNHEY and SVGEGT. The junction had 16 bases not matched to a gene; V was cut back by 5 bases and J by 5 bases. As DNA, the CDR3 is TGTGCCAGCAGTCCGCTCGAGAGAGCGGGAGTAGGTACCGGGGAGCTGTTTTTT. Protein sequence: CASSPLERAGVGTGELFF.

This clone was counted between two and nine times. V is TRBV15 and J is TRBJ1-1, with TRBD1 identical over 7 bases. Losses at the gene ends were 5 bases for V and 10 bases for J; bases not matched to a gene: 10. CDR1 and CDR2 (germline): LNHNV, YYDKDF (reference sequence). The CDR3 contains 13 residues. The CDR3 nucleotides read TGTGCCACCAGCGGCAGGACAGGTAAAAGAGCTTTCTTT. It encodes CATSGRTGKRAFF. Variable domain in full (rest from reference TRBV15 and TRBJ1-1): DAMVIQNPRYQVTQFGKPVTLSCSQTLNHNVMYWYQQKSSQAPKLLFHYYDKDFNNEADTPDNFQSRRPNTSFCFLDIRSPGLGDTAMYLCATSGRTGKRAFFGQGTRLTVV.

The chain employs TRBV7-6 and TRBJ2-2; D is possibly TRBD2 (5 bases). Per the germline V gene, CDR1 is SGHVS and CDR2 is FNYEAQ. V lost 5 bases to trimming and J lost 4 bases, with 14 bases between them. This CDR3 has 15 residues. The CDR3 nucleotides read TGTGCCAGCAGCGCCGTTGGACTTGCCACCGGGGAGCTGTTTTTT. Translated, it gives CASSAVGLATGELFF.

This clone was observed a single time. The chain carries TRBV18 and TRBJ1-4, with 7 bases that match TRBD1. The CDR3 runs 15 residues. The germline gives CDR1 KGHSH, CDR2 LQKENI. The V gene end was trimmed by 5 bases and the J gene end by 6 bases; junction bases not matched to a gene: 9. The CDR3 is CASSSTGVSYEKLFF. CDR3 sequence (DNA): TGTGCCAGCTCATCCACAGGGGTCTCCTATGAAAAACTGTTTTTT.

The V call is TRBV11-2, the J call TRBJ2-1; 9 nucleotides match TRBD1. Per the germline V gene, CDR1 is SGHAT and CDR2 is FQNNGV. Trimming took 3 bases from V and 7 from J; bases not matched to a gene: 7. The CDR3 is made up of 15 amino acids. Here the CDR3 reads CASSLRQGGGNEQFF. CDR3 DNA sequence: TGTGCCAGCAGCTTGAGACAGGGGGGCGGGAATGAGCAGTTCTTC.

Here the CDR3 reads CASSFTGVNEQFF. CDR3 in DNA: TGTGCCAGCAGCTTCACAGGAGTCAATGAGCAGTTCTTC. J is TRBJ2-1 and V is TRBV2; D may be TRBD1 (5 bases). This CDR3 has 13 amino acids. Germline lookup yields CDR1 SNHLY and CDR2 FYNNEI. Trimming left V 6 bases short and J 6 bases short, with 12 bases between.

This chain connects TRBV7-9 to TRBJ1-1, with 8 bases identical to TRBD1. This CDR3 has 15 residues. The trim removed 3 bases at V and 0 bases at J, leaving 3 bases unmatched. CDR1 SEHNR and CDR2 FQNEAQ come from the germline V gene (reference sequence). The CDR3 sequence is CASSFHRGLNTEAFF. The CDR3 DNA is TGTGCCAGCAGCTTTCACAGGGGGTTGAACACTGAAGCTTTCTTT.

The chain couples TRBV24-1 to TRBJ1-4; 9 bases fit TRBD1. V shed 3 bases and J 7 bases; nucleotides not matched to a gene: 8. This CDR3 region has 16 residues. Germline-derived CDR1 and CDR2 are KGHDR and SFDVKD. The CDR3 DNA is TGTGCCACCAGTGATCCGGGACAGGGTTCTGGTGAAAAACTGTTTTTT. Residues: CATSDPGQGSGEKLFF.

V gene TRBV2 combines with J gene TRBJ2-7; a possible D gene is TRBD2 (6 bases). The CDR3 runs to 15 residues. The germline gives CDR1 SNHLY, CDR2 FYNNEI. Trimming took 0 bases from V and 2 from J, leaving 11 bases between them. The CDR3 loop is CASSEAGRDPYEQYF. The CDR3 DNA reads TGTGCCAGCAGTGAAGCGGGGCGGGACCCCTACGAGCAGTACTTC.

This clone was observed a handful of times. The rearrangement links TRBV19 to TRBJ1-1, with 10 positions matching TRBD1. After removal of 7 bases from V and 0 bases from J, the junction contained 8 bases not matched to a gene. Per the germline V gene, CDR1 is LNHDA and CDR2 is SQIVND (reference sequence). The CDR3 is 16 amino acids. This CDR3 reads CASTRTGGFMNTEAFF. In DNA form, the CDR3 reads TGTGCCAGTACTAGGACAGGGGGTTTCATGAACACTGAAGCTTTCTTT. The whole variable domain, filled in from reference TRBV19 and TRBJ1-1, reads DGGITQSPKYLFRKEGQNVTLSCEQNLNHDAMYWYRQDPGQGLRLIYYSQIVNDFQKGDIAEGYSVSREKKESFPLTVTSAQKNPTAFYLCASTRTGGFMNTEAFFGQGTRLTVV.

The chain employs TRBV20-1 and TRBJ2-3, with TRBD2 identical over 8 bases. Trimming removed 3 bases from V and 6 bases from J; junction bases left unmatched: 8. The CDR3 covers 14 residues. Germline values: CDR1 DFQATT, CDR2 SNEGSKA (reference sequence). The CDR3 coding sequence is TGCAGTGCTAGTACGCCTAGCGGGCGGGATACGCAGTATTTT. Amino acid sequence: CSASTPSGRDTQYF.

The chain is built from TRBV6-5 and TRBJ2-1; TRBD2 matches at 9 bases. This CDR3 spans 15 amino acids. V shed 5 bases and J 2 bases; nucleotides not matched to a gene: 4. CDR1 MNHEY and CDR2 SVGAGI come from the germline V gene. CDR3 coding DNA: TGTGCCAGCAGTCCGCGGGAGGGCCCCTACAATGAGCAGTTCTTC. Its protein is CASSPREGPYNEQFF.

The CDR3 nucleotides are TGCAGCGTATCCTACAGGGGCCGAAACACCGGGGAGCTGTTTTTT. As protein: CSVSYRGRNTGELFF. This rearrangement joins TRBV29-1 to TRBJ2-2, with TRBD1 identical over 7 bases. This CDR3 spans 15 amino acids. Germline V CDR1 and CDR2: SQVTM, ANQGSEA. The V segment lost 6 bases and the J segment 2 bases; nucleotides outside the gene matches: 9.

The chain links TRBV7-3 to TRBJ2-7; D may be TRBD2 (5 bases). The CDR3 has 18 residues. V gave up 5 bases and J gave up 4 bases, with 27 bases separating them. The germline V gene encodes CDR1 SGHTA and CDR2 FQGTGA. This chain's CDR3 is CASSPPRTQGTSGYEQYF. Written as DNA, the CDR3 is TGTGCCAGCAGCCCCCCTCGGACTCAAGGAACCTCCGGGTACGAGCAGTACTTC.

V gene TRBV20-1 combines with J gene TRBJ2-1; 8 nucleotides match TRBD2. V shed 3 bases and J 9 bases; nucleotides not matched to a gene: 7. CDR3 length: 13 residues. Germline lookup yields CDR1 DFQATT and CDR2 SNEGSKA (reference sequence). For the CDR3, the DNA is TGCAGTGCTAGTAGGCAGCGGGAGTTTGAGCAGTTCTTC. Translating it yields CSASRQREFEQFF.

This sequence joins TRBV24-1 and TRBJ2-1; 8 bases match TRBD2. This CDR3 contains 14 residues. The J segment lost 2 bases and the V segment lost 7 bases, leaving 3 bases of the junction unmatched. The V gene's germline CDR1 is KGHDR and CDR2 SFDVKD. This CDR3 is CATRGSGAYNEQFF. The CDR3, as DNA: TGTGCCACCAGAGGTAGCGGGGCCTACAATGAGCAGTTCTTC.

The chain links TRBV12-5 to TRBJ2-1, with 9 bases that match TRBD2. CDR3 size: 17 residues. Trimming removed 7 bases from V and 5 bases from J; junction bases left unmatched: 15. The germline CDR1 and CDR2 sequences are LGHNT and FRNRAP. The CDR3 DNA follows: TGTGCTAGTGCTCAACAACCTCGGCGGGAGGGCCACAATGAGCAGTTCTTC. Translated: CASAQQPRREGHNEQFF.

This chain uses TRBV5-5 with TRBJ1-2; 9 positions match TRBD1. CDR3 length: 16 amino acids. The J segment lost 7 bases and the V segment lost 1 base, leaving 11 bases of the junction unmatched. Germline assignment: CDR1 SGHKS and CDR2 YYEKEE (reference sequence). The CDR3 reads CASSLSGTGSAAGYTF. Here the CDR3 DNA reads TGTGCCAGCAGCTTGTCCGGGACAGGGAGTGCCGCTGGCTACACCTTC.

The chain joins TRBV3-1 (or the pseudogene TRBV3-2) to TRBJ1-1, with TRBD1 as a possible D gene (6 bases). Germline CDR1 is LGHDT and CDR2 is YNNKEL (reference sequence). The CDR3 has 14 residues. Trimming shortened V by 2 bases and J by 5 bases, and 12 bases separated the two germline ends. CDR3 in DNA: TGTGCCAGCAGCCAAAGAGGGGGTAGGACTGAAGCTTTCTTT. Translated, it gives CASSQRGGRTEAFF.

V is TRBV19 and J is TRBJ1-5; 7 nucleotides line up with TRBD1. V was pared by 5 bases and J by 3 bases, with 7 bases of the junction left unmatched. This CDR3 comprises 15 residues. Germline CDR1 and CDR2: LNHDA and SQIVND (reference sequence). CDR3 residues: CASSLWDSLNQPQHF. The CDR3 coding sequence is TGTGCCAGTAGTCTATGGGACAGCCTCAATCAGCCCCAGCATTTT. Drawing the rest from reference TRBV19 and TRBJ1-5, the complete variable domain is DGGITQSPKYLFRKEGQNVTLSCEQNLNHDAMYWYRQDPGQGLRLIYYSQIVNDFQKGDIAEGYSVSREKKESFPLTVTSAQKNPTAFYLCASSLWDSLNQPQHFGDGTRLSIL.

This clone was counted between two and nine times. The chain employs TRBV14 and TRBJ1-2; D is possibly TRBD1 (5 bases). Trimming took 1 base from V and 2 from J, leaving 11 bases between them. The germline CDR1 and CDR2 sequences are SGHDN and FVKESK. The CDR3 sequence is 15 residues long. CDR3 region: CASSQVRGWNYGYTF. CDR3 sequence (DNA): TGTGCCAGCAGCCAAGTAAGGGGCTGGAACTATGGCTACACCTTC.

The table lists this clone with a few counts. V and J are TRBV4-3 and TRBJ2-1; TRBD1 matches at 7 bases. Germline V gene sequence: CDR1 LGHNA, CDR2 YSLEER. V lost 4 bases to trimming and J lost 3 bases; unmatched junction nucleotides: 9. There are 16 residues in the CDR3. The CDR3 region is CASSRRTGSLYNEQFF. The CDR3 DNA reads as TGCGCCAGCAGCCGCCGGACAGGTTCTCTCTACAATGAGCAGTTCTTC.

The chain carries TRBV10-2 and TRBJ2-3; 9 positions match TRBD2. In germline, CDR1 is WSHSY, CDR2 SAAADI. CDR3 size: 14 residues. J gave up 2 bases and V 6 bases, and 3 bases lay outside the gene matches. The CDR3 region has the DNA TGCGCCAGCAGACTAGCGGGCTTCACAGATACGCAGTATTTT. Protein: CASRLAGFTDTQYF.

The chain employs TRBV7-6 and TRBJ1-3; 8 nucleotides match TRBD1. Germline assignment: CDR1 SGHVS and CDR2 FNYEAQ. The V gene end was trimmed by 5 bases and the J gene end by 7 bases; junction bases not matched to a gene: 7. This CDR3 spans 14 amino acids. CDR3 DNA sequence: TGTGCCAGCAGCGCACAGACAGGGGTGAACACCATATATTTT. It translates to CASSAQTGVNTIYF.

The chain carries TRBV10-3 and TRBJ2-3, with TRBD1 as a possible D gene (5 bases). The ends were cut back, 8 bases at V and 4 bases at J, with 7 bases in the middle. In germline, CDR1 is ENHRY, CDR2 SYGVKD. The CDR3 spans 11 residues. The CDR3 DNA sequence: TGTGCCATCGGGGCCGCAGATACGCAGTATTTT. This gives the protein CAIGAADTQYF.

The CDR3 reads CASSLSGSSYEQYF. For the CDR3, the DNA is TGTGCCAGCAGTTTGAGCGGGAGTTCCTACGAGCAGTACTTC. The rearrangement links TRBV28 to TRBJ2-7; 8 bases map to TRBD2. CDR3 size: 14 residues. V shed 3 bases, J shed 1 base, and the junction held 2 bases outside the gene matches. From germline, CDR1 is MDHEN and CDR2 SYDVKM.

The V call is TRBV4-3, the J call TRBJ2-5; 7 positions match TRBD1. Germline CDR1 LGHNA, CDR2 YSLEER. Germline trimming cut 2 bases from V and 1 base from J; bases unmatched to any gene: 4. The CDR3 contains 15 residues. CDR3 coding DNA: TGCGCCAGCAGCCAACTTAGGGGGCCCCAAGAGACCCAGTACTTC. It translates to CASSQLRGPQETQYF.